The next 11 T cell receptor beta chains were all read from a single sample in a study of blood T cell repertoires in COVID-19 (dated by TCRdb to about 2020). Preparation of the library involved the immunoSEQ multiplex PCR assay. TCRdb's version of the immuneACCESS table is confined to in-frame rearrangements and falls short of the full clone set. An unresolved V gene accounts for under half of the shortfall where checked; the remainder is of unknown origin. The sample table contains a few hundred thousand clones; only one count was recorded for more than 70% of them. The top ten clonotypes cover 3% to 4.5% of the sample. The sample comprised peripheral blood. The receptors shown here come from a woman aged 60-70 years with COVID-19, enrolled during active disease.

This rearrangement joins TRBV12-3 or TRBV12-4 to TRBJ1-6; D gene unclear. Trimming removed 6 bases from V and 7 bases from J, with 10 bases in between. This CDR3 spans 13 amino acids. In DNA form, the CDR3 reads TGTGCCAGCAGCGTCAACGGGAATTCACCCCTCCACTTT. It codes for CASSVNGNSPLHF.

The chain recombines TRBV5-1 with TRBJ2-3; TRBD1 matches 12 bases. Germline trimming cut 4 bases from V and 14 bases from J; bases unmatched to any gene: 8. Looked up from germline, CDR1 is SGHRS and CDR2 is YFSETQ. The CDR3 runs to 13 residues. The CDR3 here is CASSGGTGGERYF. Written as DNA, the CDR3 is TGCGCCAGCAGCGGCGGGACAGGGGGCGAAAGGTATTTT.

The chain couples TRBV11-2 to TRBJ2-3; 8 bases line up with TRBD1. The CDR3 runs to 13 residues. Germline V gene sequence: CDR1 SGHAT, CDR2 FQNNGV. V was pared by 5 bases and J by 7 bases, with 5 bases of the junction left unmatched. The CDR3 DNA sequence: TGTGCCAGCAGCCCCGACAGGGGTAATACGCAGTATTTT. Translated, it gives CASSPDRGNTQYF.

In this sample, this clone turned up a few times. This chain uses TRBV14 with TRBJ2-3, with 8 bases matching TRBD2. This CDR3 comprises 18 residues. Germline trimming cut 0 bases from V and 5 bases from J; bases unmatched to any gene: 13. Germline CDR1 is SGHDN and CDR2 is FVKESK. In DNA form, the CDR3 reads TGTGCCAGCAGCCAAGACTGGCGGGGGGACCCGCAGGGAGATACGCAGTATTTT. Residues: CASSQDWRGDPQGDTQYF.

Here the CDR3 reads CASSQRPGGWSNEQFF. Written as DNA, the CDR3 is TGTGCCAGTAGCCAAAGGCCAGGGGGCTGGAGCAATGAGCAGTTCTTC. This chain connects TRBV19 to TRBJ2-1; TRBD1 matches at 8 bases. CDR1 is LNHDA and CDR2 is SQIVND in the germline V gene (reference sequence). The CDR3 loop spans 16 amino acids. J was trimmed by 6 bases and V by 6 bases; bases with no gene match: 13. Together with reference TRBV19 and TRBJ2-1, the CDR3 gives the full variable domain: DGGITQSPKYLFRKEGQNVTLSCEQNLNHDAMYWYRQDPGQGLRLIYYSQIVNDFQKGDIAEGYSVSREKKESFPLTVTSAQKNPTAFYLCASSQRPGGWSNEQFFGPGTRLTVL.

V gene TRBV30 combines with J gene TRBJ1-2, with D possibly matching TRBD1 (5 bases). CDR3 size: 13 residues. Deletions cut 3 bases from V and 4 bases from J, with 12 bases between. From germline, CDR1 is GTSNPN and CDR2 SVGIG (reference sequence). CDR3 residues: CAWRIQGFYGYTF. CDR3 DNA sequence: TGTGCCTGGAGAATCCAGGGATTCTATGGCTACACCTTC.

The CDR3 sequence: CASSRLGQGAYNEQFF. The CDR3 nucleotides read TGTGCCAGCAGCCGACTTGGACAGGGGGCTTACAATGAGCAGTTCTTC. The chain employs TRBV5-6 and TRBJ2-1, with TRBD1 matching 11 bases. CDR1 is SGHDT, CDR2 YYEEEE, per germline. V lost 4 bases to trimming and J lost 4 bases; unmatched junction nucleotides: 7. This CDR3 has 16 amino acids. The full variable domain, completed using reference TRBV5-6 and TRBJ2-1, is DAGVTQSPTHLIKTRGQQVTLRCSPKSGHDTVSWYQQALGQGPQFIFQYYEEEERQRGNFPDRFSGHQFPNYSSELNVNALLLGDSALYLCASSRLGQGAYNEQFFGPGTRLTVL.

This chain links TRBV7-3 with TRBJ2-5; TRBD2 aligns across 9 bases. The V segment lost 5 bases and the J segment 2 bases; nucleotides outside the gene matches: 9. Germline V gene sequence: CDR1 SGHTA, CDR2 FQGTGA. The CDR3 runs 16 residues. The CDR3 nucleotides read TGTGCCAGCAGCGTAAGCGGGGGGCTTATTCAAGAGACCCAGTACTTC. Amino acids: CASSVSGGLIQETQYF.

The chain recombines TRBV7-2 with TRBJ2-2, with D perhaps matching TRBD2 (5 bases). V was trimmed by 2 bases and J by 1 base, leaving 8 bases between them. The CDR3 has 15 amino acids. CDR1 is SGHTA and CDR2 is FQGNSA in the germline V gene. CDR3 in amino acids: CASSLNRGNTGELFF. CDR3 sequence (DNA): TGTGCCAGCAGCTTAAATCGGGGGAACACCGGGGAGCTGTTTTTT.

The V gene is TRBV4-2, the J gene TRBJ2-1; 9 positions agree with TRBD2. Germline lookup yields CDR1 LGHNA and CDR2 YNFKEQ. The CDR3 spans 17 residues. The ends lost 3 bases at V and 7 bases at J; junction bases unmatched: 13. The CDR3 here is CASSHLAGGGALNEQFF. CDR3 nucleotide sequence: TGTGCCAGCAGCCACCTAGCGGGCGGGGGGGCCTTAAATGAGCAGTTCTTC.

V gene TRBV2 combines with J gene TRBJ1-5; 9 bases match TRBD1. The CDR3 length is 16 residues. The trim removed 2 bases at V and 5 bases at J, leaving 7 bases unmatched. Germline V gives CDR1 SNHLY, CDR2 FYNNEI. CDR3 loop: CASSESGTGWDQPQHF. DNA for the CDR3: TGTGCCAGCAGTGAATCCGGGACAGGGTGGGATCAGCCCCAGCATTTT.